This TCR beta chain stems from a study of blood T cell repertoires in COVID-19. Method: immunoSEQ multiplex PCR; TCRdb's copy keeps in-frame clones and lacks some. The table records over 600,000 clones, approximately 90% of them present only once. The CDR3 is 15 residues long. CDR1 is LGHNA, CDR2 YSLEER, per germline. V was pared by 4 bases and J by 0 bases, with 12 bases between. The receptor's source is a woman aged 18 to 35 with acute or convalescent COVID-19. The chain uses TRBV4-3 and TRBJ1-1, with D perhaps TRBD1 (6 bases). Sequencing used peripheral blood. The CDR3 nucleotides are TGCGCCAGCAGCCCTCACAGGGAAATGAACACTGAAGCTTTCTTT. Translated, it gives CASSPHREMNTEAFF.